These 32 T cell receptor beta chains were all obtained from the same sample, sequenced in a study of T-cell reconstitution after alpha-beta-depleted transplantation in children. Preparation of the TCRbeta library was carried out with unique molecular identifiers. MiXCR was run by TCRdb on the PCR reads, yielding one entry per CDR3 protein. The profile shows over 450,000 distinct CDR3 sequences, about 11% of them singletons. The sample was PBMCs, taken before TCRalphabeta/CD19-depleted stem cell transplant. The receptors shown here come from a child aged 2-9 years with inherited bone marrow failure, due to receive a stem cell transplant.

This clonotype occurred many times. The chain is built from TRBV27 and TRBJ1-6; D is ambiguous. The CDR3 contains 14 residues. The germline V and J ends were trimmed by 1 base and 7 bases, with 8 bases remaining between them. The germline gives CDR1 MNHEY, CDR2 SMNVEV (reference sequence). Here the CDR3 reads CASSLWTGNSPLHF. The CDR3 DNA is TGTGCCAGCAGTTTATGGACCGGCAATTCACCCCTCCACTTT.

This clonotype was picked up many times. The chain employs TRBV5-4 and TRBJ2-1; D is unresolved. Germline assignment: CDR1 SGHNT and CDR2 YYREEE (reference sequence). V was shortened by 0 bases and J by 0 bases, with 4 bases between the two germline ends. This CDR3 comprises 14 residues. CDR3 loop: CASSLESSYNEQFF. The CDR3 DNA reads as TGTGCCAGCAGCTTGGAGAGCTCCTACAATGAGCAGTTCTTC.

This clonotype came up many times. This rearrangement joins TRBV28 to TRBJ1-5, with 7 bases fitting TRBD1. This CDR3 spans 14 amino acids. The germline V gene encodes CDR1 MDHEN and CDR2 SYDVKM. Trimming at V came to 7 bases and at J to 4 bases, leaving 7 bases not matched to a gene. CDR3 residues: CASNLGQSNQPQHF. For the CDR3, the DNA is TGTGCCAGCAACCTGGGACAGAGTAATCAGCCCCAGCATTTT. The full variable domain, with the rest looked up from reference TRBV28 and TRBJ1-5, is DVKVTQSSRYLVKRTGEKVFLECVQDMDHENMFWYRQDPGLGLRLIYFSYDVKMKEKGDIPEGYSVSREKKERFSLILESASTNQTSMYLCASNLGQSNQPQHFGDGTRLSIL.

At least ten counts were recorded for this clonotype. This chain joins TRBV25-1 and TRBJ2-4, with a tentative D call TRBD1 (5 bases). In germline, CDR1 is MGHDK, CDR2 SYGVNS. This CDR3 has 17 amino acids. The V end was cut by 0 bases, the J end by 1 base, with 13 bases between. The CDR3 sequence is CASSEYGIGVAKNIQYF. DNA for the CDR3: TGTGCCAGCAGTGAATATGGGATAGGGGTGGCCAAAAACATTCAGTACTTC.

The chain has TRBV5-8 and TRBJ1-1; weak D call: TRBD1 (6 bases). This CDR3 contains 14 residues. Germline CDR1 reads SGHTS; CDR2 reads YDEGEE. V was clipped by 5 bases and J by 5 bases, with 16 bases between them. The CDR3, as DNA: TGTGCCAGCAGTATACAGGGTAGCGGGACTGAAGCTTTCTTT. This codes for CASSIQGSGTEAFF. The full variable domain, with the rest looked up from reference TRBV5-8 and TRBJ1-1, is EAGVTQSPTHLIKTRGQQATLRCSPISGHTSVYWYQQALGLGLQFLLWYDEGEERNRGNFPPRFSGRQFPNYSSELNVNALELEDSALYLCASSIQGSGTEAFFGQGTRLTVV.

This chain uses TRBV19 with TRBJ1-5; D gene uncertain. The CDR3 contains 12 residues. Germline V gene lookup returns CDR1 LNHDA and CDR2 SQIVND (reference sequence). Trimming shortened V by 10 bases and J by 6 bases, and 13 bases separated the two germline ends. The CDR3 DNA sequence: TGTGCCACCAAATCAGGAGCTCAGCCCCAGCATTTT. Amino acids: CATKSGAQPQHF.

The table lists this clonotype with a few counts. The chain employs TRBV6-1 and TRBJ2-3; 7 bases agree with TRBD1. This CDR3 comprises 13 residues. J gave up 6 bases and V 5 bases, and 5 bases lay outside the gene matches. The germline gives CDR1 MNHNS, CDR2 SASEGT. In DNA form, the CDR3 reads TGTGCCAGCAGTCCCAGGGGGTGGGATACGCAGTATTTT. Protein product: CASSPRGWDTQYF.

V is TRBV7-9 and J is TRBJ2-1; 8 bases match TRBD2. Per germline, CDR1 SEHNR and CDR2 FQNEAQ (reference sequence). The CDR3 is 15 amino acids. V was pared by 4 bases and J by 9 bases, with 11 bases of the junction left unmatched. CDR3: CASSSGLASEGEQFF. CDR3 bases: TGTGCCAGCAGCTCAGGACTAGCAAGTGAGGGTGAGCAGTTCTTC. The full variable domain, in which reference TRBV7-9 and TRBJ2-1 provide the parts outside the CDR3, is DTGVSQNPRHKITKRGQNVTFRCDPISEHNRLYWYRQTLGQGPEFLTYFQNEAQLEKSRLLSDRFSAERPKGSFSTLEIQRTEQGDSAMYLCASSSGLASEGEQFFGPGTRLTVL.

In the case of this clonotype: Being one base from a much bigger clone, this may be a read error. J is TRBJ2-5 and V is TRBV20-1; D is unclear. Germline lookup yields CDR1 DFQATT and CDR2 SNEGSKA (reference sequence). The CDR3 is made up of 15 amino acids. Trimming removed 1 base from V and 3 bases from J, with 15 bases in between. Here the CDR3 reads CSARVHGFIKETQYF. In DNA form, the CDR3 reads TGCAGTGCTAGAGTACATGGCTTCATCAAAGAGACCCAGTACTTC.

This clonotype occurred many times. CDR3 loop: CASSPWAGNTEAFF. The DNA for the CDR3 is TGCGCCAGCAGCCCCTGGGCTGGGAACACTGAAGCTTTCTTT. This chain links TRBV4-3 with TRBJ1-1; the D is unclear. The CDR3 spans 14 residues. Between the trimmed V and J ends, which lost 4 bases and 1 base, there was a span of 10 bases. Germline lookup yields CDR1 LGHNA and CDR2 YSLEER.

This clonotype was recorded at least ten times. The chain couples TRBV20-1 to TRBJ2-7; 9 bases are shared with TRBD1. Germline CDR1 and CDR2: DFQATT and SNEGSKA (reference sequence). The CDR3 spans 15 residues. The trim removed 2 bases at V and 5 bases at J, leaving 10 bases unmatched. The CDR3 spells CSARKPGTGRNEQYF. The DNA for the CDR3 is TGCAGTGCTAGAAAGCCTGGGACAGGGAGGAACGAGCAGTACTTC.

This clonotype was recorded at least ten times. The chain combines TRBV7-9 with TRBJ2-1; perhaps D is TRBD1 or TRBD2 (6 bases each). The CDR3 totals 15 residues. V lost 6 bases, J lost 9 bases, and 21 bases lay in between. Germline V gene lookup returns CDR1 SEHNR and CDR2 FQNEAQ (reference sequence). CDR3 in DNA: TGTGCCAGCAGGACAAAACGGGGGCGAGTGGGTGAGCAGTTCTTC. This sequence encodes CASRTKRGRVGEQFF.

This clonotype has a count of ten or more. This CDR3 is CASSQDRWGEGRSYEQYF. CDR3 in DNA: TGCGCCAGCAGCCAAGATCGGTGGGGTGAGGGCCGAAGCTACGAGCAGTACTTC. V is TRBV4-3 and J is TRBJ2-7; tentatively, D is TRBD2 (5 bases). The CDR3 spans 18 residues. Per the germline V gene, CDR1 is LGHNA and CDR2 is YSLEER. Between the trimmed V and J ends, which lost 0 bases and 3 bases, there was a span of 21 bases.

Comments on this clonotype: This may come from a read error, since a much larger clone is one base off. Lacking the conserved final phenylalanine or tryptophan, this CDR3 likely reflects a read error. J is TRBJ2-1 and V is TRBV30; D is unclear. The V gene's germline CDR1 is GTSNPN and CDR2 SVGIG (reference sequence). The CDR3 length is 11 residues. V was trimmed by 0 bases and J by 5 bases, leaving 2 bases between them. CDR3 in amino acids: CAWSVNNEQFC. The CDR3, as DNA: TGTGCCTGGAGTGTAAACAATGAGCAGTTCTGC.

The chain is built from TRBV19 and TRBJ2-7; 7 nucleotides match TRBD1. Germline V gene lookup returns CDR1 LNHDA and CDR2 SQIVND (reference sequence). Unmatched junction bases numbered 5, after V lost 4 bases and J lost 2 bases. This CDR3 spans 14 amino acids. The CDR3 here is CASSTLTGPYEQYF. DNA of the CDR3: TGTGCCAGTAGTACCTTGACAGGGCCCTACGAGCAGTACTTC.

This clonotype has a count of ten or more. The CDR3 nucleotides are TGTGCCAGCAGCCTAATAAACATTCAGTACTTC. It yields the protein CASSLINIQYF. The J gene is TRBJ2-4, the V gene TRBV12-3 or TRBV12-4; D ambiguous. The CDR3 is 11 amino acids. The germline V and J ends were trimmed by 6 bases and 6 bases, with 6 bases remaining between them.

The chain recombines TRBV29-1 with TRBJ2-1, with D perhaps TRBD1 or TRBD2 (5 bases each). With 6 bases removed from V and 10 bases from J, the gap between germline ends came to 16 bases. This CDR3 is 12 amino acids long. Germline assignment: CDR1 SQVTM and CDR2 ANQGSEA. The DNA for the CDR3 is TGCAGCGTAGGGACGCTTAGGAAAGAGCAGTTCTTC. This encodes CSVGTLRKEQFF.

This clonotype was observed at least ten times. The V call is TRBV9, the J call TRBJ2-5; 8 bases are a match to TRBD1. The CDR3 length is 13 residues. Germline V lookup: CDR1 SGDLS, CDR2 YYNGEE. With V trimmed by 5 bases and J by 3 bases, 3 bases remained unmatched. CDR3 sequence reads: CASSKTGEETQYF. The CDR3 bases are TGTGCCAGCAGTAAGACAGGGGAAGAGACCCAGTACTTC.

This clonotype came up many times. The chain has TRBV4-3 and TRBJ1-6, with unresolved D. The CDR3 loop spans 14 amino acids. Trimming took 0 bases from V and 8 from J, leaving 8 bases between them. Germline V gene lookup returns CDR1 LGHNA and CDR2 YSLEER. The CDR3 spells CASSQDARDSPLHF. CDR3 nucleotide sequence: TGCGCCAGCAGCCAAGATGCAAGGGATTCACCCCTCCACTTT.

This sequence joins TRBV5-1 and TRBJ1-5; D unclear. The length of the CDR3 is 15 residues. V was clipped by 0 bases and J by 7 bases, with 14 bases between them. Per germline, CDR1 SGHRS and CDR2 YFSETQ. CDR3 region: CASSLEGGISQPQHF. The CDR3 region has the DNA TGCGCCAGCAGCTTGGAGGGTGGCATTTCCCAGCCCCAGCATTTT.

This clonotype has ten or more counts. DNA for the CDR3: TGCGCCAGCAGCTTTCGACAGGGGGCCTACGAGCAGTACTTC. It is translated as CASSFRQGAYEQYF. The gene calls are TRBV5-1 and TRBJ2-7, with TRBD1 matching 9 bases. The V gene end was trimmed by 2 bases and the J gene end by 2 bases; junction bases not matched to a gene: 2. Per germline, CDR1 SGHRS and CDR2 YFSETQ. There are 14 residues in the CDR3.

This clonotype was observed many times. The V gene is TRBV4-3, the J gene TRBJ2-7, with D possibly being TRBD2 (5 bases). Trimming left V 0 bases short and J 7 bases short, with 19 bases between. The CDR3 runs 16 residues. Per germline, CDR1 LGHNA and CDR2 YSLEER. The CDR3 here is CASSQDPAGRFYEQYF. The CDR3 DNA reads TGCGCCAGCAGCCAAGATCCGGCGGGCCGATTCTATGAGCAGTACTTC.

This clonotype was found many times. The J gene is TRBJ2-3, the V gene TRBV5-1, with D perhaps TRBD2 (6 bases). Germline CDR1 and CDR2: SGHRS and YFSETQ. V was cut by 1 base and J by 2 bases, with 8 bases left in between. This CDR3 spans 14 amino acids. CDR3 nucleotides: TGCGCCAGCAGCTTGCCGGGACTCACAGATACGCAGTATTTT. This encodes CASSLPGLTDTQYF.

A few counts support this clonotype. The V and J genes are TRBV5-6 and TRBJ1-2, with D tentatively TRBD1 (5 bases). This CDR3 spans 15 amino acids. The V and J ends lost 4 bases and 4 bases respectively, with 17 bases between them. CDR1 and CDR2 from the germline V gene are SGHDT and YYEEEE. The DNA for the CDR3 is TGTGCCAGCAGCCCTGGCCTAACAGGCCTCTATGGCTACACCTTC. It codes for CASSPGLTGLYGYTF. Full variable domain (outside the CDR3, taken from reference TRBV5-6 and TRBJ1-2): DAGVTQSPTHLIKTRGQQVTLRCSPKSGHDTVSWYQQALGQGPQFIFQYYEEEERQRGNFPDRFSGHQFPNYSSELNVNALLLGDSALYLCASSPGLTGLYGYTFGSGTRLTVV.

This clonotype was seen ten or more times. As DNA, the CDR3 is TGCAGTGCTAGAGAAGCGCGGGGATGGGGGGGCTACACCTTC. Its translation: CSAREARGWGGYTF. The chain has TRBV20-1 and TRBJ1-2, with D tentatively TRBD1 (5 bases). This CDR3 contains 14 residues. The germline V and J ends were trimmed by 0 bases and 8 bases, with 16 bases remaining between them. Per the germline V gene, CDR1 is DFQATT and CDR2 is SNEGSKA (reference sequence).

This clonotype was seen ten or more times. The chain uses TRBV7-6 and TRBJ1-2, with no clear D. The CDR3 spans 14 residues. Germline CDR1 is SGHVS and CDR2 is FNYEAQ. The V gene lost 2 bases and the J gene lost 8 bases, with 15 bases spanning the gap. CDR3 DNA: TGTGCCAGCAGCTTAATGGCAGGTTCGGACGGCTACACCTTC. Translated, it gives CASSLMAGSDGYTF.

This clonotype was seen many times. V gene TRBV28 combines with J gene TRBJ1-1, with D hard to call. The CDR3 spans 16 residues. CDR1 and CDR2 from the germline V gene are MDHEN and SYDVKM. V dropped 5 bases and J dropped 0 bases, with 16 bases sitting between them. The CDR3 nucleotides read TGTGCCAGCAGTGCCCCCTTTTTCCACTTGAACACTGAAGCTTTCTTT. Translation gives CASSAPFFHLNTEAFF.

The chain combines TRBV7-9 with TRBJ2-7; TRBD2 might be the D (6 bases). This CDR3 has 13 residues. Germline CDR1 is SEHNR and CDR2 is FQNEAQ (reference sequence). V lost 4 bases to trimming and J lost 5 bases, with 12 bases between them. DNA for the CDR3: TGTGCCAGCAGCTCCCGACTAGGGGACGAGCAGTACTTC. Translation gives CASSSRLGDEQYF.

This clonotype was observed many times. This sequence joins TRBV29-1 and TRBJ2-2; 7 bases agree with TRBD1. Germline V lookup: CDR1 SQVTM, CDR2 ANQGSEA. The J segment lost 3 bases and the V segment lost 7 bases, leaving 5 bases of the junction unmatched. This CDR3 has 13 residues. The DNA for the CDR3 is TGCAGCGCCACAGGGGCAGACACCGGGGAGCTGTTTTTT. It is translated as CSATGADTGELFF.

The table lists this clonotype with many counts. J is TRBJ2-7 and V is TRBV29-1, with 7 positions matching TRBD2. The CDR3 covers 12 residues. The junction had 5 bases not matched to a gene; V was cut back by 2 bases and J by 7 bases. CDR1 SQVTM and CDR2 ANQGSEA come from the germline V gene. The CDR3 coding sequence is TGCAGCGTTGAAAGAGGACTAGGGGAGCAGTACTTC. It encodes CSVERGLGEQYF.

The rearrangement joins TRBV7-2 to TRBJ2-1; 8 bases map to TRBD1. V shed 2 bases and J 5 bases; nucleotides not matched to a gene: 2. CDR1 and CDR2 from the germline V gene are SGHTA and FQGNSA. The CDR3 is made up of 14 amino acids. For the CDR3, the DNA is TGTGCCAGCAGCTTATCGACAGGGGACAATGAGCAGTTCTTC. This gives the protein CASSLSTGDNEQFF.

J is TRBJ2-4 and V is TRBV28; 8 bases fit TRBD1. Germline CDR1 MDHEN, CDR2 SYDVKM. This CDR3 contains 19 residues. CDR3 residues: CTITTQARGPPSAKNIQYF. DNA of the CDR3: TGTACCATCACAACCCAAGCCAGGGGGCCCCCTTCAGCCAAAAACATTCAGTACTTC. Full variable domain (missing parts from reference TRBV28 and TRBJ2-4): DVKVTQSSRYLVKRTGEKVFLECVQDMDHENMFWYRQDPGLGLRLIYFSYDVKMKEKGDIPEGYSVSREKKERFSLILESASTNQTSMYLCTITTQARGPPSAKNIQYFGAGTRLSVL.